This TCR beta chain emerged from a study of CD8 T cells in Susac syndrome. Random hexamers primed reverse transcription of about 0.5 to 1 ug RNA. The immunoSEQ assay covered 54 Vbeta and 13 Jbeta segments for CDR3. A single record per CDR3 protein comes from TCRdb applying MiXCR to the immunoSEQ multiplex PCR reads. The table has over 300,000 distinct CDR3 sequences, roughly nine tenths seen once. In blood CD8+ and CD4+ T cells, TCR beta underwent sequencing. The multiple sclerosis control cohort comprised treatment-naive individuals presenting with stable or active relapsing-remitting disease. In contrast to the negatively isolated CD8+ and CD4+ T cells, TEMRA cells were FACS-enriched. The CDR3 consists of 13 residues. V was clipped by 2 bases and J by 7 bases; unmatched bases: 2. CDR1 and CDR2 from the germline V gene are SGHTA and FQGNSA. This clonotype showed up just once.

The chain combines TRBV7-2 with TRBJ2-1; TRBD1 agrees at 7 bases. This TCR derives from a human donor with multiple sclerosis. What was sequenced was CD4+ T cells from PBMCs. The CDR3 region is CASSLRQGNEQFF. CDR3 DNA: TGTGCCAGCAGCTTAAGACAGGGTAATGAGCAGTTCTTC. Variable domain in full (rest from reference TRBV7-2 and TRBJ2-1): GAGVSQSPSNKVTEKGKDVELRCDPISGHTALYWYRQSLGQGLEFLIYFQGNSAPDKSGLPSDRFSAERTGGSVSTLTIQRTQQEDSAVYLCASSLRQGNEQFFGPGTRLTVL.